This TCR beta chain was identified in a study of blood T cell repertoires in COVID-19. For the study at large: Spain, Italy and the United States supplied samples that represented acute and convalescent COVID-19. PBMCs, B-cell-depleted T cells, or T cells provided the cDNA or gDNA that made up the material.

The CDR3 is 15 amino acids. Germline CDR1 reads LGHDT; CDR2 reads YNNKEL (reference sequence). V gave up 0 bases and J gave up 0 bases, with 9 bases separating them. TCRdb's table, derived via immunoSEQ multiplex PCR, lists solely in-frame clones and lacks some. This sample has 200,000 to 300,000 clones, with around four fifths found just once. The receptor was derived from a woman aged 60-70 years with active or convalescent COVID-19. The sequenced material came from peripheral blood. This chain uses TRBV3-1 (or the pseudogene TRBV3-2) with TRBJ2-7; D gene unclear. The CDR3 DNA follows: TGTGCCAGCAGCCAAGATCTCTTCCTCTCCTACGAGCAGTACTTC. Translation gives CASSQDLFLSYEQYF.